The following is a TCR beta chain sequence with its context. Here immunoSEQ multiplex PCR was the method, and the copy in TCRdb shows in-frame clones only, minus some. The repertoire holds about 120,000 clones, with roughly 87% as singletons. The CDR3 covers 16 residues. V was trimmed by 4 bases and J by 0 bases, leaving 10 bases between them. Looked up from germline, CDR1 is LGHDT and CDR2 is YNNKEL (reference sequence). The data originate from a study of control samples from healthy donors and cancer patients. The source material was blood. This clonotype was obtained from a man aged 18-30 years in good health. The chain links TRBV3-1 (or the pseudogene TRBV3-2) to TRBJ1-6, with D hard to call. In DNA form, the CDR3 reads TGTGCCAGCAGCCTAGGGTTGAGCTCCTATAATTCACCCCTCCACTTT. It translates to CASSLGLSSYNSPLHF.